These 21 T cell receptor beta chains share one sample of origin, sequenced in a study of T cells in Graves' hyperthyroidism and ophthalmopathy. From RNA transcripts, TCR beta CDR3 regions were amplified. Primed by the HTBI set, a first-round RT-PCR was run on the TCR CDR3. TCRdb reprocessed the multiplex PCR reads via MiXCR and lists one record per CDR3 protein. The sample has about 290,000 distinct CDR3 sequences, approximately 15% seen once. Sequencing was carried out using blood. Receptors originate from a woman aged 40 to 55 with Graves' hyperthyroidism.

In this sample, this clonotype turned up many times. The chain uses TRBV9 and TRBJ1-2; maybe TRBD1 (6 bases). V was shortened by 7 bases and J by 5 bases, with 18 bases between the two germline ends. The CDR3 loop spans 14 amino acids. Germline CDR1 reads SGDLS; CDR2 reads YYNGEE. The CDR3 bases are TGTGCCAGCTCCAAGGGGGGGGCGCAGTATGGCTACACCTTC. It is translated as CASSKGGAQYGYTF. The complete variable domain, with remaining parts taken from reference TRBV9 and TRBJ1-2, reads DSGVTQTPKHLITATGQRVTLRCSPRSGDLSVYWYQQSLDQGLQFLIQYYNGEERAKGNILERFSAQQFPDLHSELNLSSLELGDSALYFCASSKGGAQYGYTFGSGTRLTVV.

This clonotype has ten or more counts. The V gene is TRBV5-4, the J gene TRBJ2-1; D not certain. The CDR3 has 16 amino acids. Germline-derived CDR1 and CDR2 are SGHNT and YYREEE (reference sequence). Trimming shortened V by 2 bases and J by 0 bases, and 12 bases separated the two germline ends. In DNA form, the CDR3 reads TGTGCCAGCAGCTTACACCTCCGCCGCTCCTACAATGAGCAGTTCTTC. It yields the protein CASSLHLRRSYNEQFF.

This clonotype was observed at least ten times. The chain couples TRBV2 to TRBJ1-6; D is perhaps TRBD1 (5 bases). Deletions cut 6 bases from V and 7 bases from J, with 13 bases between. The CDR3 is made up of 14 amino acids. The germline gives CDR1 SNHLY, CDR2 FYNNEI. CDR3 DNA: TGTGCCAGCAGGTTGGGGACCCTCAATTCACCCCTCCACTTT. Protein: CASRLGTLNSPLHF.

CDR3 region: CASSVTGGHEKLFF. The CDR3, as DNA: TGTGCCAGCAGTGTGACAGGGGGCCATGAAAAACTGTTTTTT. The chain has TRBV6-2 or TRBV6-3 and TRBJ1-4, with 10 nucleotides matching TRBD1. The CDR3 is made up of 14 amino acids. J gave up 6 bases and V 5 bases, and 3 bases lay outside the gene matches. The V gene's germline CDR1 is MNHEY and CDR2 SVGEGT.

The gene calls are TRBV6-5 and TRBJ2-5; D uncertain. Germline V CDR1 and CDR2: MNHEY, SVGAGI. This CDR3 region has 13 residues. V lost 0 bases and J lost 5, with 7 bases in between. CDR3 protein: CASSYSYVETQYF. CDR3 DNA: TGTGCCAGCAGTTACTCGTACGTTGAGACCCAGTACTTC.

This chain uses TRBV6-2 or TRBV6-3 with TRBJ2-2, with 16 bases identical to TRBD2. V gave up 6 bases and J gave up 1 base; unmatched junction bases: 5. The CDR3 has 18 amino acids. CDR1 is MNHEY, CDR2 SVGEGT, per germline. CDR3 nucleotides: TGTGCCAGCAGGGGACTAGCGGGAGGGCCCCTGAACACCGGGGAGCTGTTTTTT. This gives the protein CASRGLAGGPLNTGELFF.

This clonotype was seen many times. The CDR3 sequence: CASSTPPGELFF. The CDR3 region has the DNA TGTGCCAGCAGCACACCGCCCGGGGAGCTGTTTTTT. The chain employs TRBV27 and TRBJ2-2; D is undetermined. This CDR3 is built from 12 residues. V was pared by 6 bases and J by 6 bases, with 8 bases between. Per germline, CDR1 MNHEY and CDR2 SMNVEV (reference sequence).

This clonotype was seen at least ten times. This sequence joins TRBV7-6 and TRBJ2-3, with 8 bases aligning to TRBD2. CDR3 length equals 14 residues. With V trimmed by 7 bases and J by 4 bases, 7 bases remained unmatched. From germline, CDR1 is SGHVS and CDR2 FNYEAQ. The chain's CDR3 is CASKGLGPSDTQYF. CDR3 in DNA: TGTGCCAGCAAGGGACTAGGGCCCTCAGATACGCAGTATTTT. Variable domain in full (rest from reference TRBV7-6 and TRBJ2-3): GAGVSQSPRYKVTKRGQDVALRCDPISGHVSLYWYRQALGQGPEFLTYFNYEAQQDKSGLPNDRFSAERPEGSISTLTIQRTEQRDSAMYRCASKGLGPSDTQYFGPGTRLTVL.

There are many counts of this clonotype. The rearrangement links TRBV5-1 to TRBJ1-4, with a weak D call TRBD1 (6 bases). This CDR3 spans 15 amino acids. V was pared by 5 bases and J by 0 bases, with 11 bases between. CDR1 is SGHRS and CDR2 is YFSETQ in the germline V gene. In DNA form, the CDR3 reads TGCGCCAGCAGTCGACAGGCCGCAACTAATGAAAAACTGTTTTTT. Amino acid sequence: CASSRQAATNEKLFF.

This clonotype has ten or more counts. This chain connects TRBV10-3 to TRBJ2-7; TRBD2 matches at 11 bases. The ends lost 5 bases at V and 4 bases at J; junction bases unmatched: 4. CDR1 ENHRY and CDR2 SYGVKD come from the germline V gene. CDR3 size: 14 residues. In DNA, the CDR3 is TGTGCCATCAGTCCCGGACTAGCGGGTTACGAGCAGTACTTC. Its translation: CAISPGLAGYEQYF.

The chain couples TRBV18 to TRBJ2-7, with D unresolved. Per the germline V gene, CDR1 is KGHSH and CDR2 is LQKENI. Between the trimmed V and J ends, which lost 3 bases and 8 bases, there was a span of 8 bases. There are 11 residues in the CDR3. This CDR3 is CASSPGGQQYF. CDR3 nucleotide sequence: TGTGCCAGCTCACCCGGTGGCCAGCAGTACTTC.

The chain employs TRBV29-1 and TRBJ2-2; 7 bases are shared with TRBD2. V was clipped by 4 bases and J by 1 base; unmatched bases: 3. CDR3 length: 14 amino acids. CDR1 is SQVTM and CDR2 is ANQGSEA in the germline V gene. CDR3 in amino acids: CSVGTSVNTGELFF. In DNA, the CDR3 is TGCAGCGTTGGAACTAGCGTGAACACCGGGGAGCTGTTTTTT.

This clonotype was observed at least ten times. The chain links TRBV5-1 to TRBJ1-1; no reliable D call. CDR3 size: 15 residues. Germline lookup yields CDR1 SGHRS and CDR2 YFSETQ. The V gene lost 3 bases and the J gene lost 6 bases, with 18 bases spanning the gap. The CDR3, as DNA: TGCGCCAGCAGCTCGGTACTGGGTGCAGGCTCTGAAGCTTTCTTT. Translated: CASSSVLGAGSEAFF.

This clonotype was detected ten times or more. The V and J genes are TRBV25-1 and TRBJ2-5; 7 bases map to TRBD1. The trim removed 3 bases at V and 5 bases at J, leaving 9 bases unmatched. The CDR3 consists of 15 residues. Germline-derived CDR1 and CDR2 are MGHDK and SYGVNS. The CDR3 spells CASSDFGQGVETQYF. CDR3 DNA: TGTGCCAGCAGTGATTTTGGGCAGGGGGTTGAGACCCAGTACTTC.

Ten or more counts support this clonotype. J is TRBJ1-3 and V is TRBV29-1; D possibly corresponds to TRBD1 (5 bases). This CDR3 has 13 amino acids. V lost 4 bases to trimming and J lost 7 bases, with 14 bases between them. Looked up from germline, CDR1 is SQVTM and CDR2 is ANQGSEA. The DNA of the CDR3 is TGCAGCGTTGTCGGCAGGGAAAAGAACACCATATATTTT. It codes for CSVVGREKNTIYF.

This clonotype was found many times. This chain joins TRBV7-2 and TRBJ2-1; D is unclear. The CDR3 has 11 amino acids. Germline V CDR1 and CDR2: SGHTA, FQGNSA. V gave up 6 bases and J gave up 8 bases, with 8 bases separating them. Here the CDR3 DNA reads TGTGCCAGCAGGCTGTTTTATGAGCAGTTCTTC. This codes for CASRLFYEQFF.

This clonotype has a count of ten or more. This sequence joins TRBV14 and TRBJ1-1; D is ambiguous. V was pared by 4 bases and J by 4 bases, with 13 bases between. CDR1 is SGHDN, CDR2 FVKESK, per germline. The CDR3 spans 14 residues. CDR3 loop: CASSPRAAVTEAFF. DNA for the CDR3: TGTGCCAGCAGCCCCCGGGCAGCGGTCACTGAAGCTTTCTTT.

This clonotype was found many times. The chain couples TRBV2 to TRBJ2-1; TRBD2 aligns across 14 bases. This CDR3 contains 17 residues. CDR1 is SNHLY and CDR2 is FYNNEI in the germline V gene. Trimming took 6 bases from V and 10 from J; bases not matched to a gene: 14. The CDR3 DNA reads TGTGCCAGCAGGGTTATTCTGGGACTAGCGGGAGAGAGAGAGCAGTTCTTC. Its translation: CASRVILGLAGEREQFF.

This clonotype has ten or more counts. This sequence joins TRBV3-1 and TRBJ1-4; unclear D gene. Germline V gene data show CDR1 as LGHDT and CDR2 as YNNKEL (reference sequence). V was trimmed by 3 bases and J by 6 bases, leaving 5 bases between them. CDR3 length: 12 residues. CDR3 in amino acids: CASSQTDEKLFF. The CDR3 DNA sequence: TGTGCCAGCAGCCAGACGGATGAAAAACTGTTTTTT.

This chain uses TRBV6-1 with TRBJ2-7; the D gene is possibly TRBD2 (6 bases). Germline V CDR1 and CDR2: MNHNS, SASEGT. V lost 5 bases, J lost 5 bases, and 13 bases lay in between. This CDR3 has 13 residues. Written as DNA, the CDR3 is TGTGCCAGCAGTCCGAGGAGGGGCGACGAGCAGTACTTC. As protein: CASSPRRGDEQYF.

Many counts were recorded for this clonotype. The rearrangement links TRBV2 to TRBJ1-5; tentatively, D is TRBD1 (5 bases). Germline V gene lookup returns CDR1 SNHLY and CDR2 FYNNEI. The CDR3 has 14 residues. Deletions cut 4 bases from V and 7 bases from J, with 14 bases between. This CDR3 reads CASSAYDRSQPQHF. The CDR3 coding sequence is TGTGCCAGCAGTGCCTATGACAGAAGCCAGCCCCAGCATTTT.